The rows below give T cell receptor beta chains drawn from one sample of a study of monozygotic twins with cystic fibrosis. Using immunoSEQ multiplex PCR, the repertoire was profiled, and TCRdb retains in-frame clones only, with some absent. The table shows more than 12,000 clones, with roughly 98% occurring only once. Sample: blood. The receptors here all came from a girl aged 2-10 years with cystic fibrosis. Each CDR3 is given with its conserved first and last residue. The D gene is left open where the match is weak. Rows may omit the clone size; those that give it use once, few, many or a size class.

>TRBJ1-2|NA|TRBV30|NA
TGTGCCTGGAACTCAGCCTATGGCTACACCTTC
CAWNSAYGYTF
>TRBJ2-1|NA|TRBV10-3|TRBD1
TGTGCCATCAGTGGACAGGGATACAATGAGCAGTTCTTC
CAISGQGYNEQFF
>TRBJ2-1|NA|TRBV7-2|TRBD2
TGTGCCAGCAGCCCTACCGGGACTAGTCTTGAGGATCGGTTCTTC
CASSPTGTSLEDRFF
>TRBJ1-2|NA|TRBV6-5|NA
TGTGCCAGCAGTTACTCGACGGGCCGCAACTATGGCTACACCTTC
CASSYSTGRNYGYTF
>TRBJ2-2|NA|TRBV5-6|TRBD2
TGTGCCAGCAGCTCCCGACTAGCGGGAGAGCTGTTTTTT
CASSSRLAGELFF
>TRBJ1-5|NA|TRBV5-1|NA
TGCGCCAGCAGCTTGGACGGTTATCAGCCCCAGCATTTT
CASSLDGYQPQHF
>TRBJ2-7|NA|TRBV9|NA
TGTGCCAGCAGCGTAGTGGGACTGACCTACGAGGAGCAGTACTTC
CASSVVGLTYEEQYF
>TRBJ2-7|NA|TRBV19|NA
TGTGCCAGTAGTATAGGGGTAGGGATCGGCGACGAGCAGTACTTC
CASSIGVGIGDEQYF
>TRBJ1-1|NA|TRBV4-3|NA
TGCGCCAGCAGCCAAGATCGGGGATGGACTGAAGCTTTCTTT
CASSQDRGWTEAFF
>TRBJ2-7|NA|TRBV20-1|NA
TGCAGTGCCATGACTAGCTACGAGCAGTACTTC
CSAMTSYEQYF
>TRBJ1-1|once|TRBV10-1|TRBD1
TGCGCCAGCAGGGCAGGGGGACTGAACACTGAAGCTTTCTTT
CASRAGGLNTEAFF
>TRBJ2-7|NA|TRBV6-5|TRBD1
TGTGCCAGCAGTCACGCTCCTGACAGGGGGCGCCAGCAGTACTTC
CASSHAPDRGRQQYF
>TRBJ1-4|NA|TRBV7-9|NA
TGTGCCAGCAGCCTCAGGGTCAAGGATGAAAAACTGTTTTTT
CASSLRVKDEKLFF
>TRBJ2-3|NA|TRBV10-2|TRBD2
TGCGCCAGTCGTTATTTCGCCGGGACTAGGGGCACAGATACGCAGTATTTT
CASRYFAGTRGTDTQYF
>TRBJ2-7|NA|TRBV18|NA
TGTGCCAGCTCACCGGACATACGTAGTTCCTACGAGCAGTACTTC
CASSPDIRSSYEQYF
>TRBJ2-7|NA|TRBV4-3|NA
TGCGCCAGCAGCCATGCGCTTGAGGGACCCGAGCAGTACTTC
CASSHALEGPEQYF
>TRBJ2-7|NA|TRBV5-1|TRBD2
TGCGCCAGCAGCTCCAGATACCCTAGCGGGAGGGGAACCTACGAGCAGTACTTC
CASSSRYPSGRGTYEQYF
>TRBJ2-7|NA|TRBV19|TRBD1
TGTGCCAGTAGTACCCTGGACAGGTCCCACGAGCAGTACTTC
CASSTLDRSHEQYF
>TRBJ2-1|NA|TRBV4-1|NA
TGCGCCAGCAGCCAAGAAATGGCGGGGTACTACAATGAGCAGTTCTTC
CASSQEMAGYYNEQFF
>TRBJ2-5|NA|TRBV5-1|NA
TGCGCCAGCAGCGGGCAGGGTTACCAAGAGACCCAGTACTTC
CASSGQGYQETQYF
>TRBJ2-7|NA|TRBV5-6|NA
TGTGCCAGCAGCCGGGACTTTTTCTCCTACGAGCAGTACTTC
CASSRDFFSYEQYF
>TRBJ2-5|once|TRBV28|NA
TGTGCCAGCAGCTTCTTGCGGCGCTCTAGGGGGAGGCAAGAGACCCAGTACTTC
CASSFLRRSRGRQETQYF
>TRBJ1-1|NA|TRBV2|TRBD1
TGTGCCAGCAGTTTTACAGGGGAGAGCACTGAAGCTTTCTTT
CASSFTGESTEAFF
>TRBJ1-5|NA|TRBV5-5|NA
TGTGCCAGCAGCTTGGGGGCCCTGAGTCAGCCCCAGCATTTT
CASSLGALSQPQHF
>TRBJ2-7|NA|TRBV5-1|NA
TGCGCCAGCAGCGCGATAGGGGACGAGCAGTACTTC
CASSAIGDEQYF
>TRBJ2-1|NA|TRBV27|NA
TGTGCCAGCAGTTTGACCTTAACCAATGAGCAGTTCTTC
CASSLTLTNEQFF
>TRBJ2-1|NA|TRBV18|TRBD1
TGTGCCAGCTCTCCCGGGACAGCCGCCTACAATGAGCAGTTCTTC
CASSPGTAAYNEQFF
>TRBJ1-1|NA|TRBV6-1|NA
TGTGCAGGGGGGCCGAACACTGAAGCTTTCTTT
CAGGPNTEAFF
>TRBJ2-7|NA|TRBV27|TRBD1
TGTGCCAGCAGACCCGACAGGGGGGAATTATACGAGCAGTACTTC
CASRPDRGELYEQYF
>TRBJ2-3|NA|TRBV28|TRBD2
TGTGCCAGCAGGATGGGAGCGGGACCAGATACGCAGTATTTT
CASRMGAGPDTQYF
>TRBJ1-1|NA|TRBV7-6|TRBD1
TGTGCCAGCAGCCCAGGACAGGGGCACACTGAAGCTTTCTTT
CASSPGQGHTEAFF
>TRBJ1-4|NA|TRBV28|NA
TGTGCCAGCAGTCCCGGACAGTTGCACCTCTTGGGACTGTTTTTT
CASSPGQLHLLGLFF
>TRBJ2-1|NA|TRBV6-5|TRBD1
TGTGCCAGCAGTTTTACCGGGACAGGGAATGAGCAGTTCTTC
CASSFTGTGNEQFF
>TRBJ2-7|NA|TRBV7-2|NA
TGTGCCAGCAGCTTATTTGCGGGACAGTCCTACGAGCAGTACTTC
CASSLFAGQSYEQYF
>TRBJ1-1|once|TRBV19|NA
TGTGCCAGTAGTATTCGACCTATAGGATACACTGAAGCTTTCTTT
CASSIRPIGYTEAFF
>TRBJ1-2|NA|TRBV4-1|TRBD1
TGCGCCAGCAGCCAAGAGGACAGGGGGACAGGGCTCTATGGCTACACCTTC
CASSQEDRGTGLYGYTF
>TRBJ2-1|NA|TRBV4-2|NA
TGTGCCAGCAGCCAAGCCAGGGTGAACCACAATGAGCAGTTCTTC
CASSQARVNHNEQFF
>TRBJ1-5|NA|TRBV10-2|NA
TGCGCCACCTCTAGCGGCCTCAATCAGCCCCAGCATTTT
CATSSGLNQPQHF
>TRBJ2-7|NA|TRBV5-1|TRBD2
TGCGCCAGCAGCTCTGGGGACGGGAGGAACGAGCAGTACTTC
CASSSGDGRNEQYF
>TRBJ2-7|NA|TRBV27|NA
TGTGCCAGCAGTCCCACGGGGTCCCGTGGTCGGGTGGGCTTCTACGAGCAGTACTTC
CASSPTGSRGRVGFYEQYF
>TRBJ1-1|NA|TRBV7-6|TRBD1
TGTGCCAGCAGCCAGACAGGGCTGGGCACTGAAGCTTTCTTT
CASSQTGLGTEAFF
>TRBJ2-3|NA|TRBV19|NA
TGTGCCAGTAGGGCAGATACGCAGTATTTT
CASRADTQYF
>TRBJ1-3|NA|TRBV2|NA
TGTGCCAGCAGGGCTGACGTAATAGGAAACACCATATATTTT
CASRADVIGNTIYF
>TRBJ2-2|NA|TRBV9|TRBD2
TGTGCCAGCAGCGTTGAAGCGGGAGTCCGGAACACCGGGGAGCTGTTTTTT
CASSVEAGVRNTGELFF
>TRBJ1-2|NA|TRBV5-1|NA
TGCGCCAGCAGCTTGACGGGGGGGCGCCTCTATGGCTACACCTTC
CASSLTGGRLYGYTF
>TRBJ1-5|NA|TRBV6-1|NA
TGTGCCAGCAGTCCCACAGGGTTACCCCAGCATTTT
CASSPTGLPQHF
>TRBJ2-7|NA|TRBV6-5|NA
TGTGCCAGCAGTTACCGGGGCTGGGGAGGCTACGAGCAGTACTTC
CASSYRGWGGYEQYF
>TRBJ1-1|NA|TRBV11-2|NA
TGTGCCAGCAGCCCGGCGGGGGGGAGGACTGAAGCTTTCTTT
CASSPAGGRTEAFF
>TRBJ1-1|NA|TRBV6-1|NA
TGTGCCAGCAGTGGGTACAGGGTGAGTACTGAAGCTTTCTTT
CASSGYRVSTEAFF
>TRBJ1-2|NA|TRBV27|NA
TGTGCCAGCAGTTATAGGGGAGGGTTCAATGGCTACACCTTC
CASSYRGGFNGYTF
>TRBJ1-1|NA|TRBV20-1|NA
TGCAGTGCTAGGAAAGAAGCTTTCTTT
CSARKEAFF
>TRBJ1-2|NA|TRBV27|NA
TGTGCCAGCAGTTTACTAGGGCGCGAGGGCTATGGCTACACCTTC
CASSLLGREGYGYTF
>TRBJ2-7|NA|TRBV4-2|NA
TGTGCCAGCAGCCACTCCCCAAACGAGCAGTACTTC
CASSHSPNEQYF
>TRBJ1-1|few|TRBV12-5|TRBD1
TGTGCTAGTGGTTTGGTTAAAACGGGACAGACTCCGACAAATGAAGCTTTCTTT
CASGLVKTGQTPTNEAFF
>TRBJ2-7|NA|TRBV9|TRBD2
TGTGCCAGCAGCCTAGGACTAGCGGGAGGTGCCCACTACGAGCAGTACTTC
CASSLGLAGGAHYEQYF
>TRBJ2-6|NA|TRBV30|TRBD1
TGTGCCTGGAGTTTCCGGACAGGGGGCTACTCTGGGGCCAACGTCCTGACTTTC
CAWSFRTGGYSGANVLTF
>TRBJ1-1|NA|TRBV30|NA
TGTGCCTGGAATGTACTCGGGGGCACTGAAGCTTTCTTT
CAWNVLGGTEAFF